This T cell receptor beta chain is from a study of blood T cell repertoires in COVID-19 (dated by TCRdb to 2018 to 2020). For context, the study as a whole: Samples from collaborators originated in the United States, Italy and Spain and spanned both the acute and convalescent phases of COVID-19. The repertoires were made available in a free public database intended to serve as a resource for research on the immune response to SARS-CoV-2. Samples came from the ongoing ImmuneRACE study (first 160 participants) plus 1,254 subjects from 6 global collaborators. The prospective study material was composed of cDNA or gDNA derived from T cells, B-cell-depleted T cells, or PBMCs. Deeply sampled blood TCRbeta repertoires from subjects exposed to, actively infected with, or recovered from COVID-19 were included in the dataset. Where available, HLA class I and class II types were obtained from metadata supplied by the sample provider rather than from assay-based typing. Sample metadata almost always included a de-identified subject ID, COVID-19 status, age in years and sex.

The investigation overall reported the following: Clinical and demographic metadata were provided uncurated, with the amount varying by source and participant.

The CDR3 has 17 amino acids, counting the end cysteine and phenylalanine. The CDR3 DNA has 51 bases and is translated from base 1. Unmatched junction bases come to 6, with V trimmed by 3 bases and J by 4 bases. CDR1 SGDLS and CDR2 YYNGEE were looked up in the germline V gene. The collaborating institutions used their own protocols to collect whole blood in K2EDTA tubes. For TCRbeta analysis, collaborators shipped samples as frozen whole blood, isolated PBMCs, or DNA extracted from either of those sample types. Regarding this clone: What antigen it recognizes has not been identified. No base qualities exist here, and no much larger clone lies one base off it.

The immunoSEQ Assay, a bias-controlled multiplex PCR, was used to amplify TCRbeta CDR3 regions from genomic DNA. On the authors' methods: The number of nucleated cells in each sample was estimated from the amplification of reference gene primers within the assay. Sequence reads were collapsed and filtered to measure the absolute abundance of every unique TCRbeta CDR3 rearrangement. For each sample, productive Simpson clonality was calculated by taking the square root of Simpson's diversity index across productive rearrangements. TCRdb holds this immuneACCESS table with in-frame rearrangements only. Some clones are missing; in checked studies, unresolved V genes explain under half, and the rest has no known cause. V and J calls plus clone size are reproduced from that table; the DNA served to infer D and trimming. Within this sample are fewer than 250,000 clones, with roughly 80% of them counted one time only. The ten largest clonotypes hold 9.5% to 15% of the sample.

The V and J genes are TRBV9 and TRBJ2-1; TRBD2 agrees with 14 junctional bases. This clonotype was sampled from a woman aged 45 to 65 with acute or convalescent COVID-19. The sample comprised peripheral blood. The nucleotide sequence reads TGTGCCAGCAGCGGGGGGACTAGCGGGAGCGGTTACAATGAGCAGTTCTTC. It specifies CASSGGTSGSGYNEQFF.